This TCR beta chain was found in a study of glioma-infiltrating T cells after dendritic cell vaccination. Time point reported: after dendritic cell vaccination, including at tumor progression/relapse. Blood PBMC samples: pre-vaccination, two weeks post third vaccination, and at tumor progression. Findings of the study overall: Higher pretreatment TIL content predicted longer progression-free time and survival.

The germline V gene encodes CDR1 SQVTM and CDR2 ANQGSEA. Unmatched junction bases numbered 5, after V lost 4 bases and J lost 7 bases. The CDR3 is made up of 13 amino acids. TCRB CDR3 was amplified from 2 ug genomic DNA or less. Sequencing used immunoSEQ multiplex PCR; TCRdb keeps in-frame clones, though not all of them. The sample comprises roughly 10,000 clones, 81% of which are singletons, and roughly two fifths rests with the top ten. About this clone itself: Antigen unknown.

This sequence was found in a human donor with glioblastoma. Here the sequenced sample was blood, taken after dendritic cell vaccination. The chain joins TRBV29-1 to TRBJ1-4, with 8 nucleotides matching TRBD1. CDR3 bases: TGCAGCGTTGTAGGACAGGGACCTGAAAAACTGTTTTTT. Amino acids: CSVVGQGPEKLFF.